This entry concerns a single TCR beta chain. Its binding antigen is unknown. Qualities for individual bases were not recorded, and no much larger clone is one base off. Libraries were constructed by PCR. Sequencing was carried out with an Illumina HiSeq 2500. To reduce PCR and sequencing biases, unique molecular identifiers were built into the TCR beta cDNA libraries. Every 1 to 10 million input T cells yielded 500,000 or so cDNA molecules, meaning each molecule approximated one T cell. Patient libraries were prepared and sequenced with the same protocol used for the earlier healthy control dataset. Samples belonging to the same batch were prepared together, multiplexed and sequenced on a shared HiSeq lane. Regarding the original processing steps: MIGEC was used to process the raw barcoded reads, and molecular identifier groups with only a single read were discarded before consensus assembly and CDR3 extraction. VDJtools was used for post-analysis of the clonotype tables, with diversity normalized by down-sampling every dataset to the smallest sample size. In repertoire overlap clustering, CDR3 amino acid sequences, but not nucleotide sequences, were matched to correct batch-related cross-sample contamination. Through fastp at Q25 and MiXCR, TCRdb rebuilt clones from the public reads, retaining in-frame beta chains. Entries are consolidated by CDR3 protein sequence, retaining the most common genes and DNA. None of the V and J calls come from the authors' own analysis; TCRdb made them. Counted in this sample were 700,000 to 900,000 distinct CDR3 sequences; about 45% of them appeared once. The ten largest clones represent 4.9% of the sample.

To demonstrate the VDJtools post-analysis software, TCR beta repertoires were profiled from the peripheral blood of 13 young patients with multiple sclerosis. The multiple sclerosis patients were children and adolescents ranging in age from 6 to 15 years. The germline V gene (reference sequence) sets CDR1 to PRHDT and CDR2 to FYEKMQ. Germline trimming: 1 base from V, 7 bases from J; junction bases outside gene matches: 4. The CDR3 measures 15 amino acids from cysteine to phenylalanine. The retained sequence is limited to the CDR3, 45 bases, with the frame set at the first base. This record belongs to a study of post-analysis software for immune sequencing data (dated by TCRdb to the mid-2010s). The study in broad terms: Disease courses on record covered relapsing-remitting, secondary progressive and progressive-relapsing multiple sclerosis, though some patients had no subtype annotation. A subset of samples was prepared in parallel using single-end sample barcoding, then pooled and co-amplified after Illumina adapter ligation. The patient repertoires were set against around ten previously published healthy control repertoires from donors whose ages ranged from roughly 6 to 26 years. On the study overall, not on this receptor specifically: Significantly higher frequencies in patients than in controls were found for roughly 5 TRBV segments, including TRBV5-6, TRBV5-1 and TRBV20-1. Direct clustering with F measure showed strong co-clustering of samples prepared in the same batch, prompting a batch-effect correction. Normalized Chao1 diversity was significantly lower in multiple sclerosis patients than controls, suggesting substantial peripheral T-cell clonal expansion. The multiple sclerosis patient group was slightly younger than the control group.

The sample consisted of blood. This clonotype originated in a girl between 10 and 17 years old with multiple sclerosis. In this chain, TRBV13 is recombined with TRBJ2-1, with 10 bases aligning to TRBD1. The nucleotides read TGTGCCAGCAGCTTAGAGGGACAGGGGCAGAATGAGCAGTTCTTC. The encoded protein is CASSLEGQGQNEQFF.